This T cell receptor (beta chain) appears in the sequencing data of a study of beta chain features in type 1 diabetes. On average, the one heparinised blood draw given by each donor was about 100 mL. This clone was picked up a small number of times. What it binds is unknown. Regarding the study as a whole: cDNA sequencing could over-represent cells with high TCR expression. Lower insertion and higher deletion counts appeared at VDJ junctions in type 1 diabetes patients.

The whole isolated RNA underwent reverse transcription, so sequencing captured expressed TCRB transcripts. Sequencing was performed with immunoSEQ multiplex PCR; in TCRdb, only in-frame clones are kept and a portion is missing. The top ten clones hold 3% to 4% of a sample with a few hundred thousand clones, roughly 30% of them seen once. The sequenced material came from central memory CD4+ T cells from blood. The receptor was isolated from a man aged 30 to 39 in good health.

The CDR3 DNA reads as TGTGCCTGCCTAGTTATTGGTATGGACACTGAAGCTTTCTTT. This gives the protein CACLVIGMDTEAFF. The chain has TRBV30 and TRBJ1-1; D gene ambiguous. This CDR3 is built from 14 residues. V lost 6 bases, J lost 3 bases, and 17 bases lay in between. Germline V gene lookup returns CDR1 GTSNPN and CDR2 SVGIG (reference sequence).